This note documents a single T cell receptor beta chain sequence. The cohort comprised adults aged about 18 to 90 years residing in 20 to 30 US areas. This sample is drawn from a study of blood T cell repertoires in COVID-19. Study context: The study drew acute and convalescent COVID-19 samples from the United States, Italy and Spain. PBMCs, B-cell-depleted T cells, or T cells were the source of the cDNA or gDNA that made up the material.

Per the original methods: Estimated nucleated cell counts came from reference gene primer amplification. Measured with immunoSEQ multiplex PCR; TCRdb has only the in-frame clones, and not every one. D and trimming come from the DNA, and the V and J calls and clone size come from that table. Of 280,000 or so clones in the sample, under 90% were seen once. Trimming took 2 bases from V and 2 from J; bases not matched to a gene: 3. This CDR3 contains 15 residues. Germline V lookup: CDR1 KGHSH, CDR2 LQKENI. The sequenced sample consisted of PBMCs or T cells enriched from blood (not recorded which). This receptor was taken from a woman aged 45-60 years who had been exposed to COVID-19. This chain uses TRBV18 with TRBJ2-1; 7 bases map to TRBD1. This CDR3 is CASSPVTGPYNEQFF. The CDR3 DNA is TGTGCCAGCTCACCAGTGACAGGGCCCTACAATGAGCAGTTCTTC.